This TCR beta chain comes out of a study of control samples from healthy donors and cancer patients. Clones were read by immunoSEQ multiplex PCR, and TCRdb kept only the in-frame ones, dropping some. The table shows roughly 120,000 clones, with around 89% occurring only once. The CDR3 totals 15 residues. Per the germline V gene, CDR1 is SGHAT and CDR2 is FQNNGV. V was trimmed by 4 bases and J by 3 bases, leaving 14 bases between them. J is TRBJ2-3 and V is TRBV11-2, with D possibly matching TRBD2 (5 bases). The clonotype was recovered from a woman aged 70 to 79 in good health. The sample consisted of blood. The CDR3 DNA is TGTGCCAGCAGCTCTTGGACTGGATCAACAGATACGCAGTATTTT. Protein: CASSSWTGSTDTQYF.